Below, one T cell receptor (beta chain) is given with its context. The germline V gene has CDR1 SGHRS and CDR2 YFSETQ. This CDR3 has 15 amino acids. Trimming left V 2 bases short and J 2 bases short, with 13 bases between. Some clones are missing from TCRdb's copy, which holds only in-frame ones; the method was immunoSEQ multiplex PCR. The sample holds approximately 35,000 clones; approximately 97% are singletons and the top ten take roughly 6.2%. These data originate in a study of T cells in tuberculosis. The sequence derives from a donor aged 10-29 years with latent tuberculosis or without tuberculosis infection. The chain carries TRBV5-1 and TRBJ1-2; D is possibly TRBD1 (6 bases). The specimen sequenced was PBMCs. CDR3 DNA: TGCGCCAGCAGCTTAGGGGCGAGGGGGAACTATGGCTACACCTTC. This encodes CASSLGARGNYGYTF.